This TCR beta chain was sequenced during a study of PD-L1 blockade in urothelial cancer. The overall study: Anywhere from 0 to 3 prior chemotherapy regimens had been received by patients. Analyses were performed on blood at 3 weeks after treatment start (the second dose) and at 6 weeks.

Germline trimming cut 5 bases from V and 4 bases from J; bases unmatched to any gene: 10. The CDR3 covers 16 residues. CDR1 is LNHDA, CDR2 SQIVND, per germline (reference sequence). PCRs were each spiked with synthetic TCR analog templates. Data came from immunoSEQ multiplex PCR; TCRdb stores just in-frame clones and leaves some out. The sample gives around 45,000 clones, about 88% of which show up once; 13% to 15% is in the top ten. This chain joins TRBV19 and TRBJ2-7; 11 nucleotides match TRBD1. The source of this sequence is a woman aged 60 to 75 with urothelial cancer. The sample in question was PBMCs, obtained around atezolizumab (anti-PD-L1) treatment. CDR3 loop: CASSDIRDRGSYEQYF. The CDR3 nucleotides read TGTGCCAGTAGTGATATCCGGGACAGGGGGTCATACGAGCAGTACTTC. The whole variable domain, remainder taken from reference TRBV19 and TRBJ2-7, is DGGITQSPKYLFRKEGQNVTLSCEQNLNHDAMYWYRQDPGQGLRLIYYSQIVNDFQKGDIAEGYSVSREKKESFPLTVTSAQKNPTAFYLCASSDIRDRGSYEQYFGPGTRLTVT.